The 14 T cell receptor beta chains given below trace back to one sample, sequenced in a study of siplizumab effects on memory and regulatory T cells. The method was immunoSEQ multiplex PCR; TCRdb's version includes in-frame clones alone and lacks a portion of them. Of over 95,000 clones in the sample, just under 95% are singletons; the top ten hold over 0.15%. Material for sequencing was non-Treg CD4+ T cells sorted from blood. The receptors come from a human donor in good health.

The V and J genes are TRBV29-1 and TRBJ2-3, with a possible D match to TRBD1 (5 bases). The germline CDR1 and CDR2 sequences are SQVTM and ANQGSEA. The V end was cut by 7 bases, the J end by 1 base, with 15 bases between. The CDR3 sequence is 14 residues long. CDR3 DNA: TGCAGCGGCGAACAGGTTGTGGGCACAGATACGCAGTATTTT. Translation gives CSGEQVVGTDTQYF.

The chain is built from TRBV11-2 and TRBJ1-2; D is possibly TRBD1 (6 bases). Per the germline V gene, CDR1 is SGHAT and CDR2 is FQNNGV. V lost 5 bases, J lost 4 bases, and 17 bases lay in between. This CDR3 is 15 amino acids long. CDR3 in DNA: TGTGCCAGCAGCGTCGGGACACCCGGACTCTATGGCTACACCTTC. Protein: CASSVGTPGLYGYTF.

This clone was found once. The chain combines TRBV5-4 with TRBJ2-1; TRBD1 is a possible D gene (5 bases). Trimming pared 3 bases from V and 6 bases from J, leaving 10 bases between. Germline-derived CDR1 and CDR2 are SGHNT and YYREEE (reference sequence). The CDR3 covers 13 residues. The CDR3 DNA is TGTGCCAGCAGCTATCCAGACAGCAATGAGCAGTTCTTC. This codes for CASSYPDSNEQFF.

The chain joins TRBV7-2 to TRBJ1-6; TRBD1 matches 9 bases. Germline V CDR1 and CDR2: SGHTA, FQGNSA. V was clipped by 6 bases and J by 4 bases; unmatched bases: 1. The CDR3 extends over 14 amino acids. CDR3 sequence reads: CASRGTGYNSPLHF. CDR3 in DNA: TGTGCCAGCAGGGGGACAGGGTATAATTCACCCCTCCACTTT.

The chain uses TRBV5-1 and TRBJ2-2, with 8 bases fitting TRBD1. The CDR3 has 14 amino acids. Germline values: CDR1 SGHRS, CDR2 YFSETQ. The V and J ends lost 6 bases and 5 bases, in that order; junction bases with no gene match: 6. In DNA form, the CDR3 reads TGCGCCAGCACCGGGACAGGTCGGACCGGGGAGCTGTTTTTT. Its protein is CASTGTGRTGELFF.

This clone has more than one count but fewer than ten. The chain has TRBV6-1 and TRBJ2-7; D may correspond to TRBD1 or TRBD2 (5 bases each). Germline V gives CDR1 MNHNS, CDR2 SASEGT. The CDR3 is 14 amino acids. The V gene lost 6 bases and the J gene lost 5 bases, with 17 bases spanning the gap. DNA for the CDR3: TGTGCCAGCAGGAGGGATGCAGGGAGCAACGAGCAGTACTTC. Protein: CASRRDAGSNEQYF.

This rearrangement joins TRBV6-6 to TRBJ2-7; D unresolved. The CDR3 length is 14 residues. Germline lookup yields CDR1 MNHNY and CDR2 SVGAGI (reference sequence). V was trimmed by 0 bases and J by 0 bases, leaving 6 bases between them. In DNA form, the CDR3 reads TGTGCCAGCAGTTACTCGACGCTCTCCTACGAGCAGTACTTC. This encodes CASSYSTLSYEQYF.

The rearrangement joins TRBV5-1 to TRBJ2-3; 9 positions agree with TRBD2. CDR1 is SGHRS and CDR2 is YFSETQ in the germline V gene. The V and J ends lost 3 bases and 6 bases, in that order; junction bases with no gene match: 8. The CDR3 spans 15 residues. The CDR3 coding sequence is TGCGCCAGCAGCTCTATAGCGGGGGTGCAGGATACGCAGTATTTT. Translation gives CASSSIAGVQDTQYF.

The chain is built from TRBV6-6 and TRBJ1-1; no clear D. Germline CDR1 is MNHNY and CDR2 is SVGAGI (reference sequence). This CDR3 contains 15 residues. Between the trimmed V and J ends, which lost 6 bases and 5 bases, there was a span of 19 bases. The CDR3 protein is CASRTKGASGTEAFF. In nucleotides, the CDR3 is TGTGCCAGCAGAACAAAAGGCGCGTCGGGAACTGAAGCTTTCTTT.

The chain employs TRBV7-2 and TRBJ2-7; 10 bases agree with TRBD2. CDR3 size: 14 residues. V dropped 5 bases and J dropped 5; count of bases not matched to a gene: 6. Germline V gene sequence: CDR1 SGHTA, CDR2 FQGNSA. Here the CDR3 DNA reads TGTGCCAGCAGCCGAAGCGGGGGGGCCAACGAGCAGTACTTC. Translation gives CASSRSGGANEQYF.

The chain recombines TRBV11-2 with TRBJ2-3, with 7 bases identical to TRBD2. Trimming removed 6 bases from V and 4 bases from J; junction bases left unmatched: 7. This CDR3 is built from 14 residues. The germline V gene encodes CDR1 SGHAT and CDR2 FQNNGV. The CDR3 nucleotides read TGTGCCAGCAGGTCAACCCGGGGGGCAGATACGCAGTATTTT. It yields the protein CASRSTRGADTQYF.

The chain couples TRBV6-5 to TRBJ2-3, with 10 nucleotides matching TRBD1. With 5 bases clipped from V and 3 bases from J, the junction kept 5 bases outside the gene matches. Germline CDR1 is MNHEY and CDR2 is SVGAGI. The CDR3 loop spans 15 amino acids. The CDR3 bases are TGTGCCAGCAGTACCCCGGGACAGGGGACAGATACGCAGTATTTT. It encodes CASSTPGQGTDTQYF.

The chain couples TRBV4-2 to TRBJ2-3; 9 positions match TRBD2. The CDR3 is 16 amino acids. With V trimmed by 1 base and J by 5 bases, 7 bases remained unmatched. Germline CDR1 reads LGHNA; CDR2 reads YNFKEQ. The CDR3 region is CASSQAGGGALDTQYF. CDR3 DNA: TGTGCCAGCAGCCAAGCTGGCGGGGGGGCCTTAGATACGCAGTATTTT.

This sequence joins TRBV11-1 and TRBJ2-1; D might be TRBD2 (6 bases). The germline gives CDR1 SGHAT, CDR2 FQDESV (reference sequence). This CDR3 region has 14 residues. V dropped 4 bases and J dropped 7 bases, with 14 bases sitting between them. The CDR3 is CASSWAGTANEQFF. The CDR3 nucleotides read TGTGCCAGCAGCTGGGCCGGGACTGCTAATGAGCAGTTCTTC.